Sequencing of this T cell receptor (beta chain) was carried out in a study of T cell changes during pregnancy in multiple sclerosis. Germline V gene sequence: CDR1 SGDLS, CDR2 YYNGEE. CDR3 length: 15 amino acids. The ends lost 4 bases at V and 4 bases at J; junction bases unmatched: 7. Profiling relied on immunoSEQ multiplex PCR, and the TCRdb table lists in-frame clones only, not all of them. The sample yields tens of thousands of clones, 90% seen once. The receptor comes from a female donor in good health, enrolled as a control in a pregnancy study. The V gene is TRBV9, the J gene TRBJ1-4; the match to TRBD1 covers 7 bases. Sequenced material: CD4+ T cells from peripheral blood mononuclear cells, taken in the third trimester of pregnancy. The chain's CDR3 is CASSPAGQLNEKLFF. Here the CDR3 DNA reads TGTGCCAGCAGCCCTGCGGGACAGCTTAATGAAAAACTGTTTTTT. Looking up the rest from reference TRBV9 and TRBJ1-4 gives the full variable domain: DSGVTQTPKHLITATGQRVTLRCSPRSGDLSVYWYQQSLDQGLQFLIQYYNGEERAKGNILERFSAQQFPDLHSELNLSSLELGDSALYFCASSPAGQLNEKLFFGSGTQLSVL.